These T cell receptor beta chains were read from a single sample in a study of T-cell memory formation after mild COVID-19. MiXCR was run by TCRdb on the 5' RACE reads, yielding one entry per CDR3 protein. The sample comprises 350,000 to 500,000 distinct CDR3 sequences, about a sixth of which are singletons, and about 22% rests with the top ten. The sample comprised PBMCs or a T cell subset sorted from them (not recorded which). The receptors stem from a man aged 18-30 years who had mild COVID-19 (a few samples of this study predate the infection). Cell type and time point are not known. Both conserved end residues are part of each CDR3. The order of the fields is V gene, clone size, J gene, D gene, CDR3 protein, CDR3 DNA. A D gene is named only where the DNA matches it firmly. A clone size is listed for some rows: how often the clone was seen (once, few, many), or a class if it is expanded.

TRBV18	few	TRBJ2-3	NA	CASSPSEGITDTQYF	TGTGCCAGCTCACCAAGCGAGGGGATCACAGATACGCAGTATTTT
TRBV11-2	few	TRBJ1-1	NA	CASTPRRLNTEAFF	TGTGCCAGCACCCCGCGGCGGTTAAACACTGAAGCTTTCTTT
TRBV7-2	NA	TRBJ2-3	TRBD2	CASSTWASGGVATDTQYF	TGTGCCAGCAGCACATGGGCTAGCGGGGGGGTTGCGACAGATACGCAGTATTTT
TRBV2	NA	TRBJ2-7	NA	CASSMDIPYEQYF	TGTGCCAGCTCGATGGACATACCCTACGAGCAGTACTTC
TRBV7-2	few	TRBJ2-5	TRBD1	CASSLPPGQGKETQYF	TGTGCCAGCAGCTTACCACCCGGACAGGGTAAAGAGACCCAGTACTTC
TRBV7-3	NA	TRBJ2-3	NA	CASSYTPSTDTQYF	TGTGCCAGCAGCTATACCCCAAGCACAGATACGCAGTATTTT
TRBV6-2/TRBV6-3	few	TRBJ1-5	NA	CASSYRGQIQPQHF	TGTGCCAGCAGCTACCGAGGACAGATCCAGCCCCAGCATTTT
TRBV6-1	few	TRBJ2-1	NA	CASAGKGQFF	TGTGCCAGCGCAGGAAAGGGGCAGTTCTTC
TRBV30	NA	TRBJ1-2	NA	CAWSVRGRRTF	TGTGCCTGGAGTGTCAGGGGACGGCGGACCTTC
TRBV5-1	NA	TRBJ2-2	NA	CASSLSPAGELFF	TGCGCCAGCAGCTTGTCGCCGGCCGGGGAGCTGTTTTTT
TRBV7-2	NA	TRBJ2-7	NA	CASSLEASTYEQYF	TGTGCCAGCAGCTTAGAGGCCAGTACCTACGAGCAGTACTTC
TRBV20-1	few	TRBJ2-7	NA	CSASPQASYEQYF	TGCAGTGCCTCCCCACAGGCCTCCTACGAGCAGTACTTC
TRBV28	few	TRBJ2-3	NA	CASSLHSGTGNTDTQYF	TGTGCCAGCAGTCTACATAGCGGGACAGGGAACACAGATACGCAGTATTTT
TRBV28	NA	TRBJ1-1	TRBD1	CASTITTGGAEAFF	TGTGCCAGCACCATCACGACAGGGGGGGCTGAAGCTTTCTTT
TRBV12-3/TRBV12-4	NA	TRBJ2-3	NA	CASSLPPGDTQYF	TGTGCCAGCAGCCTGCCGCCGGGAGATACGCAGTATTTT
TRBV10-3	few	TRBJ2-1	TRBD2	CAISQTSGGVQFF	TGTGCCATCAGTCAGACTAGCGGGGGAGTGCAGTTCTTC
TRBV24-1	NA	TRBJ2-3	NA	CATSDSSVFTQYF	TGTGCCACCAGTGATTCTAGCGTATTTACGCAGTATTTT
TRBV7-6	few	TRBJ2-5	TRBD1	CASNHIRDRGYRETQYF	TGTGCCAGCAACCACATCCGGGACAGAGGATACAGGGAGACCCAGTACTTC
TRBV20-1	NA	TRBJ2-3	NA	CSARKTMADTQYF	TGCAGTGCTAGAAAAACGATGGCAGATACGCAGTATTTT
TRBV10-3	NA	TRBJ2-7	NA	CAISDGYEQYF	TGTGCCATCAGTGACGGCTACGAGCAGTACTTC
TRBV5-1	many	TRBJ2-2	NA	CASSFGPNPGELFF	TGCGCCAGCAGCTTCGGACCAAACCCGGGGGAGCTGTTTTTT
TRBV20-1	few	TRBJ2-3	TRBD2	CSAILAGVSDTQYF	TGCAGTGCTATACTAGCGGGGGTTAGTGATACGCAGTATTTT
TRBV12-3/TRBV12-4	once	TRBJ1-6	NA	CASSYDGYNSPLHF	TGTGCCAGCAGCTACGACGGCTATAATTCACCCCTCCACTTT
TRBV5-1	few	TRBJ2-2	TRBD1	CASSTSGTGRTGELFF	TGCGCCAGCAGCACCTCCGGGACAGGGCGCACCGGGGAGCTGTTTTTT
TRBV29-1	many	TRBJ2-1	NA	CSGGSSSYNEQFF	TGCAGCGGTGGATCCAGCTCCTACAATGAGCAGTTCTTC
TRBV20-1	few	TRBJ2-3	TRBD2	CSARDPRLAGFTDTQYF	TGCAGTGCTAGAGACCCCCGACTAGCGGGTTTCACAGATACGCAGTATTTT
TRBV18	few	TRBJ1-5	TRBD1	CASSLATGNNQPQHF	TGTGCCAGCTCATTAGCGACAGGGAACAATCAGCCCCAGCATTTT